The 29 T cell receptor beta chains below come from one sample, sequenced in a study of T-cell memory formation after mild COVID-19. TCRdb reprocessed the 5' RACE reads with MiXCR, giving one entry per CDR3 protein. Among 450,000 to 650,000 distinct CDR3 sequences listed, roughly 18% were seen once. The sequenced sample was PBMCs or a T cell subset sorted from them (not recorded which). The source of these receptors is an adult woman who had mild COVID-19 (a few samples of this study predate the infection). Cell type and time point are not known.

The CDR3 sequence is CAWSVPLSYEQYF. In nucleotides, the CDR3 is TGTGCCTGGAGTGTACCGCTTAGCTACGAGCAGTACTTC. The chain has TRBV30 and TRBJ2-7; D ambiguous. Trimming left V 0 bases short and J 3 bases short, with 9 bases between. The CDR3 runs 13 residues. Germline CDR1 reads GTSNPN; CDR2 reads SVGIG (reference sequence).

This clonotype was seen a handful of times. CDR3 in DNA: TGTGCCAGCAGAGACTGGACCGAATCTAACTATGGCTACACCTTC. It yields the protein CASRDWTESNYGYTF. The chain joins TRBV2 to TRBJ1-2, with D unresolved. Germline CDR1 and CDR2: SNHLY and FYNNEI. The V end lost 6 bases, the J end lost 0 bases, and 14 bases lay between the germline ends. The CDR3 length is 15 residues.

V gene TRBV4-1 combines with J gene TRBJ2-1, with unresolved D. CDR3 size: 17 residues. Trimming cost V 1 base and J 0 bases, with 13 bases left between them. Germline values: CDR1 MGHRA, CDR2 YSYEKL. CDR3 protein: CASSQGRTLGSYNEQFF. The CDR3 bases are TGCGCCAGCAGCCAAGGACGGACGTTAGGCTCCTACAATGAGCAGTTCTTC.

This clonotype was observed many times. The chain recombines TRBV24-1 with TRBJ2-6; the D is unclear. This CDR3 contains 13 residues. V was pared by 9 bases and J by 0 bases, with 5 bases between. Germline loops: CDR1 KGHDR, CDR2 SFDVKD. The CDR3: CATAASGANVLTF. In DNA form, the CDR3 reads TGTGCCACCGCCGCCTCTGGGGCCAACGTCCTGACTTTC.

V usage is TRBV27 and J usage is TRBJ1-2; D is unresolved. In germline, CDR1 is MNHEY, CDR2 SMNVEV (reference sequence). V was shortened by 3 bases and J by 4 bases, with 18 bases between the two germline ends. There are 16 residues in the CDR3. DNA of the CDR3: TGTGCCAGCAGTTTCAGTAACGGGCCTCTTAGCTATGGCTACACCTTC. Amino acids: CASSFSNGPLSYGYTF.

The chain couples TRBV4-1 to TRBJ2-1, with 13 nucleotides matching TRBD2. The trim removed 2 bases at V and 7 bases at J, leaving 5 bases unmatched. This CDR3 comprises 16 residues. CDR1 is MGHRA and CDR2 is YSYEKL in the germline V gene. The CDR3 nucleotides read TGCGCCAGCAGCCAACCGACTAGCGGGGGGTTTAATGAGCAGTTCTTC. Protein sequence: CASSQPTSGGFNEQFF.

This clonotype was counted only a few times. The gene calls are TRBV12-3 or TRBV12-4 and TRBJ2-1, with 8 bases that match TRBD2. V lost 7 bases to trimming and J lost 8 bases; unmatched junction nucleotides: 13. This CDR3 contains 15 residues. The CDR3 DNA reads TGTGCCAGCACCCCCCCGGGACTAGTGGTCTATGAGCAGTTCTTC. Translating gives CASTPPGLVVYEQFF.

In this sample, this clonotype turned up many times. V and J are TRBV4-3 and TRBJ1-1, with D possibly matching TRBD1 (5 bases). The length of the CDR3 is 18 residues. CDR1 and CDR2 from the germline V gene are LGHNA and YSLEER. Trimming cost V 0 bases and J 5 bases, with 22 bases left between them. CDR3 sequence (DNA): TGCGCCAGCAGCCAAGATTCCCTCTCGCGGACAATGGGGACTGAAGCTTTCTTT. Translated: CASSQDSLSRTMGTEAFF.

The chain carries TRBV6-5 and TRBJ2-7; 7 positions match TRBD1. J lost 7 bases, V lost 4 bases, and 10 bases had no gene match. Germline CDR1 MNHEY, CDR2 SVGAGI. CDR3 length: 14 residues. CDR3 bases: TGTGCCAGCAGTTCCGGGACAGCCTCTGAGGAGCAGTACTTC. As protein: CASSSGTASEEQYF.

V gene TRBV7-3 combines with J gene TRBJ2-6, with D hard to call. The V end was cut by 1 base, the J end by 1 base, with 8 bases between. The CDR3 sequence is 16 residues long. Germline V gene lookup returns CDR1 SGHTA and CDR2 FQGTGA. The CDR3 region has the DNA TGTGCCAGCAGCTTAAGTACTTGGTCTGGGGCCAACGTCCTGACTTTC. Its protein product is CASSLSTWSGANVLTF.

The rearrangement uses TRBV6-2 or TRBV6-3 and TRBJ2-3, with 9 nucleotides matching TRBD2. V lost 0 bases, J lost 3 bases, and 4 bases stayed unmatched. The CDR3 contains 16 residues. The germline V gene has CDR1 MNHEY and CDR2 SVGEGT. CDR3 amino acids: CASSYSGLARTDTQYF. The DNA for the CDR3 is TGTGCCAGCAGTTACTCAGGACTAGCGAGGACAGATACGCAGTATTTT.

This sequence joins TRBV4-1 and TRBJ2-5, with 7 bases lining up with TRBD1. Germline CDR1 is MGHRA and CDR2 is YSYEKL. V lost 4 bases and J lost 3; bases outside the gene matches: 5. This CDR3 contains 14 residues. The CDR3 sequence: CASSRDTGEETQYF. DNA of the CDR3: TGCGCCAGCAGCCGCGATACAGGGGAAGAGACCCAGTACTTC.

The genes are TRBV29-1 and TRBJ2-7, with TRBD1 identical over 8 bases. Germline values: CDR1 SQVTM, CDR2 ANQGSEA. This CDR3 has 12 residues. Unmatched junction bases numbered 7, after V lost 7 bases and J lost 5 bases. The CDR3 DNA sequence: TGCAGCGGGAGGACAGGGTCGGACGAGCAGTACTTC. Translating gives CSGRTGSDEQYF.

The chain recombines TRBV7-9 with TRBJ1-5; 9 bases align to TRBD1. The CDR3 has 17 residues. V trimming: 0 bases; J trimming: 3 bases; junction bases outside the gene matches: 6. Germline assignment: CDR1 SEHNR and CDR2 FQNEAQ (reference sequence). The CDR3, as DNA: TGTGCCAGCAGCTTAGCCCGACAGGGGGTGTTCAATCAGCCCCAGCATTTT. Its translation is CASSLARQGVFNQPQHF.

V gene TRBV11-2 combines with J gene TRBJ2-7; tentatively, D is TRBD1 (5 bases). The V end was cut by 6 bases, the J end by 3 bases, with 18 bases between. The CDR3 spans 15 residues. Germline CDR1 reads SGHAT; CDR2 reads FQNNGV. DNA for the CDR3: TGTGCCAGCAGTTCGACAGCCCGATTGGGCTACGAGCAGTACTTC. Encoded protein: CASSSTARLGYEQYF. Complete variable domain (other parts from reference TRBV11-2 and TRBJ2-7): EAGVAQSPRYKIIEKRQSVAFWCNPISGHATLYWYQQILGQGPKLLIQFQNNGVVDDSQLPKDRFSAERLKGVDSTLKIQPAKLEDSAVYLCASSSTARLGYEQYFGPGTRLTVT.

This clonotype appeared a few times. The chain carries TRBV29-1 and TRBJ1-1; 10 positions agree with TRBD1. The germline V gene encodes CDR1 SQVTM and CDR2 ANQGSEA. The CDR3 runs 12 residues. V trimming: 5 bases; J trimming: 4 bases; junction bases outside the gene matches: 1. CDR3 DNA: TGCAGCGTTCGGACAGGGGGCACTGAAGCTTTCTTT. This gives the protein CSVRTGGTEAFF.

This chain uses TRBV2 with TRBJ1-1; no clear D. In germline, CDR1 is SNHLY, CDR2 FYNNEI. Trimming removed 4 bases from V and 3 bases from J, with 12 bases in between. The CDR3 totals 14 residues. The CDR3 DNA is TGTGCCAGCAGTGTCACCGGTCCGGACACTGAAGCTTTCTTT. Amino acid sequence: CASSVTGPDTEAFF. Drawing the rest from reference TRBV2 and TRBJ1-1, the complete variable domain is EPEVTQTPSHQVTQMGQEVILRCVPISNHLYFYWYRQILGQKVEFLVSFYNNEISEKSEIFDDQFSVERPDGSNFTLKIRSTKLEDSAMYFCASSVTGPDTEAFFGQGTRLTVV.

This clonotype was counted ten times or more. V and J are TRBV27 and TRBJ2-7; D gene uncertain. The CDR3 runs 13 residues. From germline, CDR1 is MNHEY and CDR2 SMNVEV (reference sequence). V lost 3 bases and J 3 bases, leaving 9 bases between the germline ends. CDR3 protein: CASSFNRVYEQYF. The CDR3 DNA reads TGTGCCAGCAGTTTCAACAGAGTCTACGAGCAGTACTTC.

The chain carries TRBV18 and TRBJ1-5, with a tentative D call TRBD1 (5 bases). Germline assignment: CDR1 KGHSH and CDR2 LQKENI. The CDR3 consists of 14 residues. Trimming stripped 4 bases from V and 5 bases from J, with 12 bases between. The chain's CDR3 is CASSLAGVDQPQHF. DNA of the CDR3: TGTGCCAGCTCACTAGCGGGGGTCGATCAGCCCCAGCATTTT.

This clonotype was detected a few times. This chain connects TRBV20-1 to TRBJ2-2, with 11 nucleotides matching TRBD2. This CDR3 has 18 residues. CDR1 is DFQATT and CDR2 is SNEGSKA in the germline V gene (reference sequence). With 7 bases clipped from V and 0 bases from J, the junction kept 13 bases outside the gene matches. This CDR3 reads CSVRAPLAGVPNTGELFF. CDR3 bases: TGCAGTGTCAGAGCCCCACTAGCGGGGGTCCCGAACACCGGGGAGCTGTTTTTT.

The chain employs TRBV20-1 and TRBJ1-4; maybe TRBD1 (5 bases). CDR3 length: 13 amino acids. Deletions cut 5 bases from V and 6 bases from J, with 13 bases between. CDR1 DFQATT and CDR2 SNEGSKA come from the germline V gene (reference sequence). The CDR3 DNA reads as TGCAGTGCTTTACAGGAGACTGATGAAAAACTGTTTTTT. It encodes CSALQETDEKLFF.

This clonotype was seen ten or more times. This sequence joins TRBV30 and TRBJ1-6; a possible D gene is TRBD1 (6 bases). The ends were cut back, 0 bases at V and 10 bases at J, with 16 bases in the middle. This CDR3 is built from 15 residues. The germline V gene has CDR1 GTSNPN and CDR2 SVGIG (reference sequence). CDR3 coding DNA: TGTGCCTGGAGTGTAAAAGCGACAAGGGGGTCACCCCTCCACTTT. Encoded protein: CAWSVKATRGSPLHF.

This clonotype has just one count. A read error may produce the germline difference seen at one junction end. V is TRBV5-4 and J is TRBJ2-2, with 8 bases matching TRBD1. CDR1 is SGHNT, CDR2 YYREEE, per germline (reference sequence). The CDR3 covers 17 residues. In DNA form, the CDR3 reads TGTGCCAGCAGCTTGGCCCCCCGGACAGGGAACGCCGGGGAGCTGTTTTTT. Its translation: CASSLAPRTGNAGELFF.

As to this clonotype: The junction shows a germline mismatch at one end, possibly a read error. The V gene is TRBV7-2, the J gene TRBJ1-1; TRBD1 matches at 7 bases. CDR1 and CDR2 (germline): SGHTA, FQGNSA. The CDR3 is made up of 13 amino acids. CDR3 bases: TGTGCCAGCAGCCCAGGGGGGTTCACCCCCCTTCCCTTT. It is translated as CASSPGGFTPLPF.

The V and J genes are TRBV20-1 and TRBJ2-7; the D call may be TRBD1 or TRBD2 (5 bases each). This CDR3 has 16 amino acids. Germline V CDR1 and CDR2: DFQATT, SNEGSKA (reference sequence). Deletions cut 0 bases from V and 3 bases from J, with 18 bases between. The chain's CDR3 is CSARERPGRRVYEQYF. The CDR3 DNA reads as TGCAGTGCTAGAGAGAGGCCGGGACGTAGGGTCTACGAGCAGTACTTC.

This clonotype was found a few times. This chain links TRBV20-1 with TRBJ2-7, with unresolved D. V was cut by 1 base and J by 2 bases, with 9 bases left in between. Germline lookup yields CDR1 DFQATT and CDR2 SNEGSKA (reference sequence). The CDR3 contains 13 residues. For the CDR3, the DNA is TGCAGTGCTAGAGTCCCGGCCGCCTACGAGCAGTACTTC. It yields the protein CSARVPAAYEQYF.

This chain links TRBV7-2 with TRBJ2-5; 11 nucleotides line up with TRBD2. V lost 5 bases to trimming and J lost 7 bases; unmatched junction nucleotides: 15. The germline gives CDR1 SGHTA, CDR2 FQGNSA. There are 17 residues in the CDR3. The CDR3: CASSLPLAGGPRGTQYF. CDR3 coding DNA: TGTGCCAGCAGCCTCCCGCTAGCGGGGGGTCCGCGTGGGACCCAGTACTTC.

This clonotype was observed at least ten times. This sequence joins TRBV7-6 and TRBJ2-1; the D is unclear. The CDR3 consists of 13 residues. Germline V gives CDR1 SGHVS, CDR2 FNYEAQ. Trimming cost V 3 bases and J 10 bases, with 13 bases left between them. The CDR3 DNA is TGTGCCAGCAGCTTTACTTTGCCAGGCGAGCAGTTCTTC. Its translation is CASSFTLPGEQFF.

This sequence joins TRBV7-3 and TRBJ2-5; 7 bases fit TRBD1. Germline CDR1 reads SGHTA; CDR2 reads FQGTGA. The CDR3 is made up of 15 amino acids. The junction had 6 bases not matched to a gene; V was cut back by 0 bases and J by 5 bases. The CDR3 reads CASSLTATGEETQYF. CDR3 nucleotides: TGTGCCAGCAGCTTAACGGCAACAGGGGAGGAGACCCAGTACTTC.